This entry lists 32 T cell receptor beta chains sequenced from one sample in a study of T cell repertoires in cytomegalovirus infection. TCRdb reanalysed the reads using MiXCR and keeps one entry per CDR3 protein. Here the sample spans some 940,000 distinct CDR3 sequences, approximately 32% being singletons. What these receptors recognize is not known. The sample here was cultured CD8+ T cells from PBMCs, taken from culture after CMV antigen stimulation. Source of these receptors: a human donor in good health (CMV status not recorded). Some clones in this sample may be carry-over from other donors' samples.

The gene calls are TRBV29-1 and TRBJ2-3, with D possibly matching TRBD1 (5 bases). Germline loops: CDR1 SQVTM, CDR2 ANQGSEA. The CDR3 contains 14 residues. The V end was cut by 3 bases, the J end by 1 base, with 11 bases between. CDR3 coding DNA: TGCAGCGTTGAGATACAGGACCGCACAGATACGCAGTATTTT. Encoded protein: CSVEIQDRTDTQYF.

This clonotype was recorded many times. This chain joins TRBV10-3 and TRBJ1-4, with 7 bases fitting TRBD1. Germline lookup yields CDR1 ENHRY and CDR2 SYGVKD. The length of the CDR3 is 16 residues. The ends lost 5 bases at V and 7 bases at J; junction bases unmatched: 13. CDR3 DNA sequence: TGTGCCATCAGTCAAGGAGCAGGGGGACATTTTGAAAAACTGTTTTTT. Its translation: CAISQGAGGHFEKLFF.

This clonotype was observed at least ten times. The chain combines TRBV7-8 with TRBJ2-1, with 8 positions matching TRBD2. This CDR3 is built from 13 residues. CDR1 is SGHVS and CDR2 is FQNEAQ in the germline V gene. V dropped 5 bases and J dropped 6; count of bases not matched to a gene: 3. The CDR3 bases are TGTGCCAGCAGCCGGGGGGGGGCCAATGAGCAGTTCTTC. Amino acids: CASSRGGANEQFF.

This clonotype was seen only a few times. The rearrangement uses TRBV7-9 and TRBJ1-2, with D possibly TRBD1 on 5 matching bases. V lost 2 bases and J 2 bases, leaving 15 bases between the germline ends. Germline CDR1 SEHNR, CDR2 FQNEAQ (reference sequence). The CDR3 has 16 residues. CDR3 sequence: CASSLPRGGRNYGYTF. Here the CDR3 DNA reads TGTGCCAGCAGCTTACCCCGCGGGGGGAGGAACTATGGCTACACCTTC.

This clonotype was counted many times. The CDR3 spells CASSQARGVSQTQYF. As DNA, the CDR3 is TGCGCCAGCAGCCAGGCCAGGGGGGTCTCTCAGACCCAGTACTTC. J is TRBJ2-5 and V is TRBV4-1, with D maybe TRBD1 (7 bases). V gave up 3 bases and J gave up 6 bases, with 17 bases separating them. Germline V gene sequence: CDR1 MGHRA, CDR2 YSYEKL. CDR3 length: 15 amino acids.

This clonotype has more than one count but fewer than ten. The genes are TRBV6-1 and TRBJ2-1, with 8 bases matching TRBD1. The CDR3 totals 15 residues. Trimming at V came to 6 bases and at J to 3 bases, leaving 7 bases not matched to a gene. Looked up from germline, CDR1 is MNHNS and CDR2 is SASEGT. CDR3 loop: CASRLDREGYNEQFF. CDR3 DNA sequence: TGTGCCAGCAGACTGGACAGGGAAGGCTACAATGAGCAGTTCTTC.

This clonotype was seen at least ten times. A much larger clone is a single base away; this may be a read error. The rearrangement links TRBV7-9 to TRBJ2-2; D unclear. This CDR3 is built from 12 residues. CDR1 and CDR2 from the germline V gene are SEHNR and FQNEAQ (reference sequence). V lost 1 base and J lost 6, with 3 bases in between. CDR3 residues: CASSLDPGELFF. CDR3 DNA: TGTGCCAGCAGCTTAGACCCCGGGGAGCTGTTTTTT.

The J gene is TRBJ1-5, the V gene TRBV20-1; D unresolved. Trimming took off 2 bases at V and 6 bases at J, with 17 bases between the two ends. Germline V gives CDR1 DFQATT, CDR2 SNEGSKA (reference sequence). This CDR3 contains 15 residues. The CDR3 loop is CSARSGLDGRQPQHF. CDR3 coding DNA: TGCAGTGCTAGAAGTGGCTTAGACGGGCGTCAGCCCCAGCATTTT.

This clonotype came up a few times. The V call is TRBV9, the J call TRBJ2-1; D is unresolved. CDR1 and CDR2 (germline): SGDLS, YYNGEE. Trimming took off 4 bases at V and 5 bases at J, with 16 bases between the two ends. The CDR3 has 15 residues. In DNA form, the CDR3 reads TGTGCCAGCAGCCTAGAGATTGGACGGAACAATGAGCAGTTCTTC. It translates to CASSLEIGRNNEQFF.

This clonotype was counted between two and nine times. The chain employs TRBV7-6 and TRBJ1-1, with 8 bases aligning to TRBD1. The germline V gene encodes CDR1 SGHVS and CDR2 FNYEAQ. This CDR3 is 15 amino acids long. After removal of 5 bases from V and 5 bases from J, the junction contained 10 bases not matched to a gene. The CDR3 DNA sequence: TGTGCCAGCAGCCTAACAAGGACAGGGACGACTGAAGCTTTCTTT. Its translation: CASSLTRTGTTEAFF.

The V gene is TRBV9, the J gene TRBJ1-1; D gene uncertain. Germline assignment: CDR1 SGDLS and CDR2 YYNGEE. The length of the CDR3 is 14 residues. V lost 0 bases to trimming and J lost 1 base, with 7 bases between them. The CDR3: CASSVALGNTEAFF. The CDR3 DNA reads TGTGCCAGCAGCGTAGCGCTGGGGAACACTGAAGCTTTCTTT.

In its sample, this clonotype was seen a few times. This sequence joins TRBV7-6 and TRBJ1-1; TRBD1 aligns across 7 bases. After removal of 5 bases from V and 5 bases from J, the junction contained 11 bases not matched to a gene. The CDR3 is 15 residues long. The germline V gene has CDR1 SGHVS and CDR2 FNYEAQ. The CDR3 loop reads CASSARTGTITEAFF. CDR3 coding DNA: TGTGCCAGCAGCGCCAGGACAGGTACAATAACTGAAGCTTTCTTT.

This chain joins TRBV7-2 and TRBJ1-2, with D maybe TRBD1 (5 bases). The CDR3 runs to 15 residues. The germline gives CDR1 SGHTA, CDR2 FQGNSA. Trimming stripped 1 base from V and 4 bases from J, with 13 bases between. In nucleotides, the CDR3 is TGTGCCAGCAGCTTAGACGCGGGACTTCCCTATGGCTACACCTTC. This sequence encodes CASSLDAGLPYGYTF.

A word on this clonotype: A much larger clone differs by one base, so this may be a read error. J is TRBJ2-1 and V is TRBV7-8, with 9 bases matching TRBD2. The CDR3 contains 18 residues. Unmatched junction bases numbered 18, after V lost 7 bases and J lost 5 bases. The V gene's germline CDR1 is SGHVS and CDR2 FQNEAQ. The CDR3 is CASNRGGGGGGVDNEQFF. CDR3 sequence (DNA): TGTGCCAGCAACCGAGGGGGCGGGGGGGGGGGAGTAGACAATGAGCAGTTCTTC. The full variable domain, its missing parts supplied by reference TRBV7-8 and TRBJ2-1, is GAGVSQSPRYKVAKRGQDVALRCDPISGHVSLFWYQQALGQGPEFLTYFQNEAQLDKSGLPSDRFFAERPEGSVSTLKIQRTQQEDSAVYLCASNRGGGGGGVDNEQFFGPGTRLTVL.

The table lists this clonotype with a few counts. The gene calls are TRBV6-5 and TRBJ2-1; D is possibly TRBD2 (6 bases). Trimming removed 10 bases at V and 7 bases at J, with 23 bases between. The length of the CDR3 is 15 residues. Germline-derived CDR1 and CDR2 are MNHEY and SVGAGI. CDR3 in amino acids: CATTDRGTLRNEQFF. The CDR3 region has the DNA TGTGCCACGACGGATCGAGGGACTCTCAGGAATGAGCAGTTCTTC.

This clonotype was observed a handful of times. The chain has TRBV19 and TRBJ1-2; D uncertain. Trimming stripped 7 bases from V and 4 bases from J, with 19 bases between. Germline V gene data show CDR1 as LNHDA and CDR2 as SQIVND (reference sequence). The CDR3 covers 15 residues. The CDR3 spells CASNPPDGPFYGYTF. The CDR3 nucleotides are TGTGCCAGTAATCCCCCGGACGGACCCTTCTATGGCTACACCTTC.

The rearrangement uses TRBV6-2 or TRBV6-3 and TRBJ2-2; no clear D. The length of the CDR3 is 15 residues. V dropped 4 bases and J dropped 6 bases, with 15 bases sitting between them. The germline V gene encodes CDR1 MNHEY and CDR2 SVGEGT. The CDR3 protein is CASSSLLWGAGELFF. The CDR3 DNA is TGTGCCAGCAGTTCGCTACTTTGGGGTGCCGGGGAGCTGTTTTTT.

The V call is TRBV5-8, the J call TRBJ1-4; TRBD1 matches 11 bases. The germline CDR1 and CDR2 sequences are SGHTS and YDEGEE. The CDR3 length is 18 residues. The V gene end was trimmed by 4 bases and the J gene end by 8 bases; junction bases not matched to a gene: 16. As DNA, the CDR3 is TGTGCCAGCAGCCCATCCCCAGGACAGGGGGCGCTTAAAGAAAAACTGTTTTTT. Translation: CASSPSPGQGALKEKLFF.

The sample holds a few counts of this clonotype. The rearrangement links TRBV7-9 to TRBJ1-1; 9 bases agree with TRBD1. This CDR3 has 17 residues. The trim removed 2 bases at V and 0 bases at J, leaving 7 bases unmatched. Germline assignment: CDR1 SEHNR and CDR2 FQNEAQ (reference sequence). In DNA, the CDR3 is TGTGCCAGCAGCTTATCGACAGGGGGGCGGATGAACACTGAAGCTTTCTTT. Translating gives CASSLSTGGRMNTEAFF.

This clonotype showed up just once. This chain links TRBV6-2 or TRBV6-3 with TRBJ1-2; tentative D call: TRBD1 (5 bases). From germline, CDR1 is MNHEY and CDR2 SVGEGT. The ends were cut back, 6 bases at V and 4 bases at J, with 12 bases in the middle. The CDR3 consists of 13 residues. The CDR3 region is CASSDTGPYGYTF. The CDR3, as DNA: TGTGCCAGCAGCGACACGGGACCCTATGGCTACACCTTC.

This clonotype was recorded a few times. The chain employs TRBV24-1 and TRBJ2-6; D remains unclear. The V end lost 2 bases, the J end lost 2 bases, and 6 bases lay between the germline ends. The length of the CDR3 is 15 residues. The germline CDR1 and CDR2 sequences are KGHDR and SFDVKD. The CDR3 here is CATSDWIAGANVLTF. CDR3 DNA: TGTGCCACCAGTGATTGGATCGCTGGGGCCAACGTCCTGACTTTC.

The chain uses TRBV13 and TRBJ2-2, with no clear D. Germline V lookup: CDR1 PRHDT, CDR2 FYEKMQ (reference sequence). V gave up 3 bases and J gave up 6 bases, with 8 bases separating them. The CDR3 consists of 13 residues. The DNA for the CDR3 is TGTGCCAGCAGCTTCGCCGAGGCCGGGGAGCTGTTTTTT. Translation gives CASSFAEAGELFF.

This rearrangement joins TRBV11-3 to TRBJ2-6, with unresolved D. CDR3 length: 15 amino acids. Trimming cost V 5 bases and J 0 bases, with 8 bases left between them. Per germline, CDR1 SGHNT and CDR2 YENEEA. The CDR3 spells CASSPYSSGANVLTF. The DNA of the CDR3 is TGTGCCAGCAGCCCTTATAGCTCTGGGGCCAACGTCCTGACTTTC.

For this clonotype: Given the absence of the conserved phenylalanine or tryptophan at the CDR3 end, a read error is likely. The rearrangement links TRBV2 to TRBJ2-1; 7 nucleotides line up with TRBD1. This CDR3 has 15 residues. The germline CDR1 and CDR2 sequences are SNHLY and FYNNEI. Trimming cost V 8 bases and J 1 base; bases outside gene matches: 8. The CDR3 here is CASPEDRSSYNEQFL. The CDR3 DNA is TGTGCCAGCCCTGAGGACAGGTCGTCCTACAATGAGCAGTTCTTA.

This clonotype appeared a few times. The rearrangement joins TRBV7-6 to TRBJ2-5, with 9 positions matching TRBD2. J lost 3 bases, V lost 6 bases, and 8 bases had no gene match. Per the germline V gene, CDR1 is SGHVS and CDR2 is FNYEAQ. This CDR3 has 15 amino acids. The CDR3 DNA follows: TGTGCCAGCAGTCCCGCGGCTAGCGGGGAAGAGACCCAGTACTTC. Translating gives CASSPAASGEETQYF.

This clonotype came up a few times. CDR3 bases: TGTGCTAGTGGTTTGGCGCTTGATAGGGGCACTGAAGCTTTCTTT. It translates to CASGLALDRGTEAFF. This rearrangement joins TRBV12-5 to TRBJ1-1, with D perhaps TRBD1 (5 bases). The CDR3 has 15 residues. Trimming left V 1 base short and J 4 bases short, with 13 bases between. Germline CDR1 LGHNT, CDR2 FRNRAP.

The V gene is TRBV11-2, the J gene TRBJ2-3; 7 nucleotides align to TRBD2. V shed 5 bases and J 2 bases; nucleotides not matched to a gene: 10. The germline CDR1 and CDR2 sequences are SGHAT and FQNNGV. This CDR3 comprises 16 residues. The CDR3 is CASSPWGGGFTDTQYF. DNA for the CDR3: TGTGCCAGCAGCCCTTGGGGGGGGGGATTCACAGATACGCAGTATTTT. Full variable domain (missing parts from reference TRBV11-2 and TRBJ2-3): EAGVAQSPRYKIIEKRQSVAFWCNPISGHATLYWYQQILGQGPKLLIQFQNNGVVDDSQLPKDRFSAERLKGVDSTLKIQPAKLEDSAVYLCASSPWGGGFTDTQYFGPGTRLTVL.

This clonotype turned up a few times. CDR3 residues: CATSADRLSSYNEQFF. For the CDR3, the DNA is TGTGCCACCAGCGCCGACAGGTTGAGCTCCTACAATGAGCAGTTCTTC. V is TRBV15 and J is TRBJ2-1, with D possibly TRBD1 on 6 matching bases. The CDR3 contains 16 residues. Trimming took 5 bases from V and 0 from J, leaving 14 bases between them. CDR1 is LNHNV and CDR2 is YYDKDF in the germline V gene (reference sequence).

The V call is TRBV6-6, the J call TRBJ2-1; the match to TRBD2 covers 14 bases. The junction had 8 bases not matched to a gene; V was cut back by 7 bases and J by 3 bases. The CDR3 totals 17 residues. CDR1 and CDR2 from the germline V gene are MNHNY and SVGAGI (reference sequence). As DNA, the CDR3 is TGTGCCAGCACCCTAGGACTAGCGGGGGGCCTCTACAATGAGCAGTTCTTC. Amino acid sequence: CASTLGLAGGLYNEQFF.

The V gene is TRBV2, the J gene TRBJ2-1, with 13 bases aligning to TRBD2. This CDR3 comprises 17 residues. Per germline, CDR1 SNHLY and CDR2 FYNNEI. V lost 5 bases to trimming and J lost 6 bases; unmatched junction nucleotides: 10. CDR3 nucleotide sequence: TGTGCCAGCAGTTCGAGTCTAGGACTAGCGGGGGCCAATGAGCAGTTCTTC. Amino acid sequence: CASSSSLGLAGANEQFF.

This clonotype was recorded a few times. This sequence joins TRBV6-5 and TRBJ2-3, with TRBD2 matching over 9 bases. Germline V CDR1 and CDR2: MNHEY, SVGAGI. V gave up 0 bases and J gave up 4 bases; unmatched junction bases: 14. This CDR3 region has 19 residues. The CDR3 DNA follows: TGTGCCAGCAGTTACTCCAACCCCCCTAGCGGGGCCGGGGCAGATACGCAGTATTTT. Its translation: CASSYSNPPSGAGADTQYF.

The V call is TRBV27, the J call TRBJ2-1; D may be TRBD2 (6 bases). V was trimmed by 4 bases and J by 5 bases, leaving 12 bases between them. Germline V gene data show CDR1 as MNHEY and CDR2 as SMNVEV (reference sequence). The CDR3 is 14 amino acids. The CDR3 reads CASSWFRGDNEQFF. In nucleotides, the CDR3 is TGTGCCAGCAGTTGGTTCCGCGGGGACAATGAGCAGTTCTTC.